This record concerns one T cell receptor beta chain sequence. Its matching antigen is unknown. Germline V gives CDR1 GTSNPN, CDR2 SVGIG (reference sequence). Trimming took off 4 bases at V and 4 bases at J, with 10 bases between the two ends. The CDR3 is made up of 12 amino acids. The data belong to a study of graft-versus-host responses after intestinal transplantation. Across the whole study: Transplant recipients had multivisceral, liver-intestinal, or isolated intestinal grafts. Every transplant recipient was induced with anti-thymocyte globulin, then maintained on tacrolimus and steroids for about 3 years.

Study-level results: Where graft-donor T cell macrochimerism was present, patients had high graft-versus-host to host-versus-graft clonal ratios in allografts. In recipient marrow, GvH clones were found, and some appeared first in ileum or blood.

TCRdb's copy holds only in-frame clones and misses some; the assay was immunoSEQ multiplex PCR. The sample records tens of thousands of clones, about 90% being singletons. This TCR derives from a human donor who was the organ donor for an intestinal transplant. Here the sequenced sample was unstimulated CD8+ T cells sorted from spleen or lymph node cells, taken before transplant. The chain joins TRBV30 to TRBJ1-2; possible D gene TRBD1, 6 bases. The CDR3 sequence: CAWTGQSYGYTF. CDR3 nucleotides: TGTGCCTGGACTGGACAGAGCTATGGCTACACCTTC.